The 14 T cell receptor beta chains in this list originate from one sample, sequenced in a study of PD-1 blockade in classical Hodgkin lymphoma. Only in-frame clones appear in the TCRdb table, and some are missing; sequencing was by immunoSEQ multiplex PCR. This table has tens of thousands of clones, roughly nine tenths appearing once. This sample's time point: cycle 4 day 1 (C4D1), after around six weeks of nivolumab. Each and every patient relapsed after autologous stem cell transplantation, and patients got differing brentuximab vedotin exposure. The source material was peripheral blood mononuclear cells (PBMCs), sampled before the fourth cycle of nivolumab. These receptor sequences come from a human donor with classical Hodgkin lymphoma.

This chain links TRBV5-1 with TRBJ2-1; 11 nucleotides match TRBD2. Germline lookup yields CDR1 SGHRS and CDR2 YFSETQ. V lost 1 base to trimming and J lost 4 bases; unmatched junction nucleotides: 7. This CDR3 has 17 amino acids. The CDR3 spells CASSLTSSGGIYNEQFF. In DNA, the CDR3 is TGCGCCAGCAGCTTGACGTCTAGCGGGGGGATATACAATGAGCAGTTCTTC.

CDR3 region: CASTETDANYGYTF. CDR3 coding DNA: TGTGCCAGCACCGAGACAGACGCTAACTATGGCTACACCTTC. This rearrangement joins TRBV6-6 to TRBJ1-2; a weak D match, TRBD1 (5 bases). The CDR3 loop spans 14 amino acids. V lost 7 bases and J 0 bases, leaving 12 bases between the germline ends. Germline assignment: CDR1 MNHNY and CDR2 SVGAGI (reference sequence).

V is TRBV5-1 and J is TRBJ1-1, with 11 bases matching TRBD1. CDR3 length: 14 residues. Germline V gene data show CDR1 as SGHRS and CDR2 as YFSETQ. Trimming took 4 bases from V and 7 from J; bases not matched to a gene: 6. CDR3 sequence: CASSPGTGGYEAFF. DNA for the CDR3: TGCGCCAGCAGCCCGGGGACAGGGGGTTATGAAGCTTTCTTT.

This chain connects TRBV6-6 to TRBJ2-3; 10 bases fit TRBD1. The CDR3 sequence is 14 residues long. J was trimmed by 6 bases and V by 5 bases; bases with no gene match: 5. Germline V gene sequence: CDR1 MNHNY, CDR2 SVGAGI (reference sequence). The CDR3 nucleotides are TGTGCCAGCAGTATGACAGGGGGCGCGGATACGCAGTATTTT. Protein product: CASSMTGGADTQYF.

The V and J genes are TRBV9 and TRBJ1-6; unclear D gene. The length of the CDR3 is 14 residues. Trimming cost V 3 bases and J 7 bases, with 11 bases left between them. Germline CDR1 is SGDLS and CDR2 is YYNGEE. The CDR3 DNA reads TGTGCCAGCAGCGCAGAATTGGGGAATTCACCCCTCCACTTT. It is translated as CASSAELGNSPLHF.

The chain carries TRBV5-1 and TRBJ2-3; D remains unclear. The V and J ends lost 0 bases and 0 bases respectively, with 11 bases between them. The CDR3 has 16 residues. The germline CDR1 and CDR2 sequences are SGHRS and YFSETQ. The CDR3 is CASSLVGLVSTDTQYF. In nucleotides, the CDR3 is TGCGCCAGCAGCTTGGTGGGCCTGGTGAGCACAGATACGCAGTATTTT.

The chain joins TRBV5-8 to TRBJ1-2; TRBD1 aligns across 7 bases. The CDR3 is made up of 12 amino acids. The germline V gene has CDR1 SGHTS and CDR2 YDEGEE. After removal of 9 bases from V and 6 bases from J, the junction contained 8 bases not matched to a gene. The CDR3 DNA is TGTGCCAACTGGACAGGCGGCAATGGCTACACCTTC. Its translation: CANWTGGNGYTF.

The V gene is TRBV23-1, the J gene TRBJ1-5; TRBD1 matches at 9 bases. TRBV23-1 is an ORF, with its function uncertain. With 3 bases clipped from V and 7 bases from J, the junction kept 13 bases outside the gene matches. The CDR3 runs 17 residues. This chain's CDR3 is CASSHGTGTWVYQPQHF. The CDR3 bases are TGCGCCAGCAGTCATGGGACAGGGACATGGGTCTACCAGCCCCAGCATTTT.

This clone occurred once. V gene TRBV9 combines with J gene TRBJ1-1; D not certain. V was clipped by 2 bases and J by 1 base, with 12 bases between them. CDR3 length: 15 amino acids. The V gene's germline CDR1 is SGDLS and CDR2 YYNGEE. The CDR3 loop is CASSVPLGGNTEAFF. The CDR3, as DNA: TGTGCCAGCAGCGTTCCCTTGGGCGGGAACACTGAAGCTTTCTTT.

The rearrangement uses TRBV11-2 and TRBJ2-2, with 7 bases matching TRBD1. Trimming at V came to 5 bases and at J to 7 bases, leaving 4 bases not matched to a gene. This CDR3 region has 13 residues. Looked up from germline, CDR1 is SGHAT and CDR2 is FQNNGV. The CDR3 region is CASSEGTVGELFF. CDR3 nucleotide sequence: TGTGCCAGCAGCGAAGGGACAGTCGGGGAGCTGTTTTTT. The variable domain in full, with the rest retrieved from reference TRBV11-2 and TRBJ2-2, is EAGVAQSPRYKIIEKRQSVAFWCNPISGHATLYWYQQILGQGPKLLIQFQNNGVVDDSQLPKDRFSAERLKGVDSTLKIQPAKLEDSAVYLCASSEGTVGELFFGEGSRLTVL.

This chain uses TRBV7-9 with TRBJ2-1; TRBD2 matches at 15 bases. The CDR3 length is 17 residues. V shed 5 bases, J shed 7 bases, and the junction held 9 bases outside the gene matches. Germline V gene data show CDR1 as SEHNR and CDR2 as FQNEAQ (reference sequence). DNA for the CDR3: TGTGCCAGCAGCCTACAGGGACTAGCGGGGGGTACTAATGAGCAGTTCTTC. This sequence encodes CASSLQGLAGGTNEQFF.

This chain connects TRBV20-1 to TRBJ1-2; D is uncertain. Per the germline V gene, CDR1 is DFQATT and CDR2 is SNEGSKA (reference sequence). The CDR3 is 11 residues long. V was cut by 1 base and J by 8 bases, with 8 bases left in between. The CDR3 spells CSARAAGGYTF. For the CDR3, the DNA is TGCAGTGCTAGAGCCGCGGGAGGCTACACCTTC.

The chain combines TRBV28 with TRBJ1-2; perhaps TRBD1 as D (5 bases). The CDR3 spans 16 residues. Germline V lookup: CDR1 MDHEN, CDR2 SYDVKM. Trimming cost V 5 bases and J 5 bases, with 21 bases left between them. CDR3 residues: CASSATRSSRGYGYTF. In DNA form, the CDR3 reads TGTGCCAGCAGTGCCACCCGTTCTAGTAGGGGTTATGGCTACACCTTC.

This clone was found once. The rearrangement joins TRBV20-1 to TRBJ2-5; D call uncertain. This CDR3 has 10 residues. The V gene lost 8 bases and the J gene lost 5 bases, with 9 bases spanning the gap. Germline V gene lookup returns CDR1 DFQATT and CDR2 SNEGSKA (reference sequence). CDR3 loop: CSSYGETQYF. CDR3 DNA sequence: TGCAGTTCGTACGGCGAGACCCAGTACTTC.